The rows below give T cell receptor beta chains drawn from one sample of a study of shared clonotypes between healthy human individuals. Sequencing was performed with immunoSEQ multiplex PCR; in TCRdb, only in-frame clones are kept and a portion is missing. The table lists roughly 760,000 clones, 74% of them singletons. Sequenced material: memory CD4+ T cells sorted from blood. Receptor source: a woman aged 25 to 45 in good health. The CDR3 runs from the conserved cysteine through the conserved F or W. A D gene is named only where the DNA matches it firmly. Only part of the rows carry a size: once, few, many, or a class if the clone is expanded.

J gene: TRBJ2-3
D gene: -
V gene: TRBV28
clone size: once
CDR3 protein: CASSPQGWGISTDTQYF
CDR3 DNA: TGTGCCAGCAGCCCCCAAGGGTGGGGGATCAGCACAGATACGCAGTATTTT

J gene: TRBJ2-5
D gene: -
V gene: TRBV5-1
clone size: many
CDR3 protein: CASKAQGQGGETQYF
CDR3 DNA: TGCGCCAGCAAGGCGCAAGGACAGGGAGGGGAGACCCAGTACTTC

J gene: TRBJ1-5
D gene: TRBD1
V gene: TRBV2
clone size: few
CDR3 protein: CASSPQGGQPQHF
CDR3 DNA: TGTGCCAGCAGCCCACAGGGGGGACAGCCCCAGCATTTT

J gene: TRBJ1-1
D gene: TRBD1
V gene: TRBV29-1
clone size: -
CDR3 protein: CSAIQGAFHTEAFF
CDR3 DNA: TGCAGCGCAATACAGGGGGCATTTCACACTGAAGCTTTCTTT

J gene: TRBJ2-1
D gene: -
V gene: TRBV7-3
clone size: -
CDR3 protein: CASSSPGHGHNEQFF
CDR3 DNA: TGTGCCAGCAGTTCCCCGGGACATGGACACAATGAGCAGTTCTTC

J gene: TRBJ2-6
D gene: -
V gene: TRBV6-1
clone size: few
CDR3 protein: CASSEAFGYGANVLTF
CDR3 DNA: TGTGCCAGCAGTGAAGCTTTTGGGTACGGGGCCAACGTCCTGACTTTC

J gene: TRBJ1-1
D gene: -
V gene: TRBV11-2
clone size: -
CDR3 protein: CASSQGGSPQAFF
CDR3 DNA: TGTGCCAGCAGCCAAGGAGGAAGCCCTCAGGCTTTCTTT

J gene: TRBJ2-3
D gene: TRBD2
V gene: TRBV9
clone size: -
CDR3 protein: CASRVWGTSGRRTDTQYF
CDR3 DNA: TGTGCCAGCAGGGTGTGGGGGACTAGCGGGAGAAGGACAGATACGCAGTATTTT

J gene: TRBJ2-5
D gene: -
V gene: TRBV29-1
clone size: few
CDR3 protein: CSVRQGQETQYF
CDR3 DNA: TGCAGCGTGCGGCAGGGGCAAGAGACCCAGTACTTC

J gene: TRBJ1-3
D gene: TRBD1
V gene: TRBV9
clone size: once
CDR3 protein: CASSTMTGGAGNTIYF
CDR3 DNA: TGTGCCAGCAGCACCATGACAGGGGGGGCTGGAAACACCATATATTTT

J gene: TRBJ1-2
D gene: -
V gene: TRBV7-3
clone size: -
CDR3 protein: CASSSNRNYGYTF
CDR3 DNA: TGTGCCAGCAGCTCCAACAGGAACTATGGCTACACCTTC

J gene: TRBJ2-7
D gene: -
V gene: TRBV18
clone size: -
CDR3 protein: CASSPGAGSEQYF
CDR3 DNA: TGTGCCAGCTCACCGGGCGCAGGATCCGAGCAGTACTTC

J gene: TRBJ2-5
D gene: TRBD2
V gene: TRBV5-8
clone size: once
CDR3 protein: CASSLWASGTETQYF
CDR3 DNA: TGTGCCAGCAGCTTGTGGGCTAGCGGGACTGAGACCCAGTACTTC

J gene: TRBJ2-5
D gene: -
V gene: TRBV19
clone size: few
CDR3 protein: CASSRQGGESSETQYF
CDR3 DNA: TGTGCCAGTAGTCGACAGGGCGGGGAGTCGTCGGAGACCCAGTACTTC

J gene: TRBJ1-2
D gene: -
V gene: TRBV28
clone size: -
CDR3 protein: CASSSPGKGGDGYTF
CDR3 DNA: TGTGCCAGCAGTTCCCCCGGGAAGGGGGGTGACGGCTACACCTTC

J gene: TRBJ1-5
D gene: -
V gene: TRBV7-2
clone size: -
CDR3 protein: CASSLVGGQPQHF
CDR3 DNA: TGTGCCAGCAGCTTAGTAGGAGGTCAGCCCCAGCATTTT

J gene: TRBJ1-2
D gene: TRBD1
V gene: TRBV19
clone size: -
CDR3 protein: CASRTGNSLGYTF
CDR3 DNA: TGTGCCAGTAGGACAGGGAATTCCCTTGGCTACACCTTC

J gene: TRBJ1-2
D gene: -
V gene: TRBV2
clone size: -
CDR3 protein: CASRDKGWNHGYTF
CDR3 DNA: TGTGCCAGCAGGGATAAGGGGTGGAATCATGGCTACACCTTC

J gene: TRBJ2-1
D gene: -
V gene: TRBV7-9
clone size: few
CDR3 protein: CASSLDYGYMGINYNEQFF
CDR3 DNA: TGTGCCAGCAGCTTAGATTACGGTTACATGGGAATTAATTACAATGAGCAGTTCTTC

J gene: TRBJ2-2
D gene: TRBD2
V gene: TRBV11-2
clone size: few
CDR3 protein: CASSGTSGSGGELFF
CDR3 DNA: TGTGCCAGCTCCGGGACTAGCGGGTCGGGCGGGGAGCTGTTTTTT

J gene: TRBJ2-1
D gene: -
V gene: TRBV5-1
clone size: -
CDR3 protein: CASSPRDPMEQFF
CDR3 DNA: TGCGCCAGCAGCCCTAGGGACCCAATGGAGCAGTTCTTC

J gene: TRBJ1-3
D gene: TRBD1
V gene: TRBV6-6
clone size: -
CDR3 protein: CASGTAKYSGNTIYF
CDR3 DNA: TGTGCCAGCGGGACAGCGAAGTATTCTGGAAACACCATATATTTT

J gene: TRBJ1-3
D gene: -
V gene: TRBV7-2
clone size: -
CDR3 protein: CASSQQALNTIYF
CDR3 DNA: TGTGCCAGCAGCCAACAGGCGCTAAACACCATATATTTT

J gene: TRBJ2-1
D gene: TRBD2
V gene: TRBV5-6
clone size: -
CDR3 protein: CASSSSGTRWGEIYNEQFF
CDR3 DNA: TGTGCCAGCAGCTCCTCGGGGACTAGATGGGGAGAAATCTACAATGAGCAGTTCTTC

J gene: TRBJ2-1
D gene: -
V gene: TRBV6-6
clone size: -
CDR3 protein: CASSYDGRSEQFF
CDR3 DNA: TGTGCCAGCAGTTACGACGGGAGATCTGAGCAGTTCTTC